This TCR beta chain came from a study of breast tumors, draining lymph nodes, adjacent tissues. Regarding the study as a whole: Tumor TCR diversity was below lymph nodes but above nontumor tissue.

TCRdb processed the multiplex PCR reads anew with MiXCR; each CDR3 protein has one entry. Of some 140,000 distinct CDR3 sequences in the sample, approximately 20% are singletons; the top ten hold 2.5% to 3%. CDR1 and CDR2 from the germline V gene are SGHTA and FQGNSA. Trimming cost V 3 bases and J 4 bases, with 14 bases left between them. The CDR3 runs to 15 residues. Breast cancer patients provided tissue from their axillary draining lymph nodes. This clonotype was found many times. Antigen: not known. The TCR was taken from a female donor with breast cancer. Some clones in this sample may be carry-over from other donors' samples. Material: axillary lymph node tissue. The rearrangement links TRBV7-2 to TRBJ2-3; D may be TRBD1 or TRBD2 (5 bases each). The CDR3 loop reads CASSFEGRPPDTQYF. CDR3 sequence (DNA): TGTGCCAGCAGCTTCGAGGGGCGCCCCCCAGATACGCAGTATTTT.